These T cell receptor beta chains were read from a single sample in a study of control samples from healthy donors and cancer patients. Clones were read by immunoSEQ multiplex PCR, and TCRdb kept only the in-frame ones, dropping some. The sample shows 130,000 or so clones, 85% to 95% of them seen only once. The sample was PBMCs. These receptors originate from a man in his sixties with colorectal cancer. Each CDR3 is given with its conserved first and last residue. D genes are given only for firm matches. Part of the rows lack a size; the others show once, few, many or a class for expanded clones.

>.|TRBV11-2|TRBJ2-2|.
CASSSSTGELFF
TGTGCCAGCAGCTCCTCCACCGGGGAGCTGTTTTTT
>.|TRBV7-9|TRBJ2-3|.
CASSPVGDTQYF
TGTGCCAGCAGCCCGGTGGGAGATACGCAGTATTTT
>TRBD1|TRBV7-2|TRBJ1-2|.
CASSHGTAANYGYTF
TGTGCCAGCAGCCACGGGACAGCCGCTAACTATGGCTACACCTTC
>TRBD1|TRBV25-1|TRBJ1-4|.
CASSAQGAATNEKLFF
TGTGCCAGCAGTGCTCAGGGGGCGGCAACTAATGAAAAACTGTTTTTT
>.|TRBV19|TRBJ2-3|once
CASTFHGTSTDTQYF
TGTGCCAGTACCTTCCACGGGACTTCTACAGATACGCAGTATTTT
>TRBD2|TRBV5-1|TRBJ2-1|.
CASRAGGPYNEQFF
TGCGCCAGCAGGGCGGGGGGGCCCTACAATGAGCAGTTCTTC
>.|TRBV19|TRBJ2-2|.
CASRIGGRVTGELFF
TGTGCCAGTAGGATAGGAGGCAGGGTCACCGGGGAGCTGTTTTTT
>.|TRBV11-2|TRBJ1-1|.
CASTVSLNTEAFF
TGTGCCAGCACCGTCTCATTGAACACTGAAGCTTTCTTT
>TRBD1|TRBV19|TRBJ1-3|.
CASGRDSTGNTIYF
TGTGCCAGTGGCCGGGACAGTACAGGAAACACCATATATTTT
>.|TRBV6-2/TRBV6-3|TRBJ1-2|.
CASSYGRDGYTF
TGTGCCAGCAGTTACGGGAGGGATGGCTACACCTTC
>.|TRBV19|TRBJ1-1|.
CASILSENTEAFF
TGTGCCAGTATTCTCTCAGAGAACACTGAAGCTTTCTTT
>.|TRBV5-1|TRBJ1-5|.
CASSLDPWGNQPQHF
TGCGCCAGCAGCTTGGACCCGTGGGGCAATCAGCCCCAGCATTTT
>.|TRBV9|TRBJ2-7|.
CASSVDGTSSSYEQYF
TGTGCCAGCAGCGTAGATGGGACATCCTCCTCCTACGAGCAGTACTTC
>TRBD1|TRBV19|TRBJ2-2|.
CASSSDGWTGANTGELFF
TGTGCCAGTAGTTCGGACGGATGGACAGGGGCGAACACCGGGGAGCTGTTTTTT
>.|TRBV6-5|TRBJ1-3|.
CASSSGPSGNTIYF
TGTGCCAGCAGTTCCGGACCCTCTGGAAACACCATATATTTT
>.|TRBV11-2|TRBJ2-7|few
CASSLDSTIGEQYF
TGTGCCAGCAGCTTAGACTCCACCATCGGCGAGCAGTACTTC
>.|TRBV7-2|TRBJ1-3|.
CASSLAGGNSGNTIYF
TGTGCCAGCAGCTTAGCCGGAGGAAACTCTGGAAACACCATATATTTT
>.|TRBV4-1|TRBJ1-1|.
CASSQEQGEETEAFF
TGCGCCAGCAGCCAAGAGCAGGGAGAGGAAACTGAAGCTTTCTTT
>.|TRBV27|TRBJ2-3|.
CASSSGGGLTDTQYF
TGTGCCAGCAGTTCTGGCGGGGGCCTCACAGATACGCAGTATTTT
>.|TRBV12-3/TRBV12-4|TRBJ2-5|.
CASSLGAQETQYF
TGTGCCAGCAGTTTAGGGGCCCAAGAGACCCAGTACTTC
>.|TRBV27|TRBJ2-5|.
CASSLWGGSETQYF
TGTGCCAGCAGTTTATGGGGGGGCTCGGAGACCCAGTACTTC
>TRBD2|TRBV5-1|TRBJ2-7|.
CASSLAGGAYEQYF
TGCGCCAGCAGCTTAGCGGGGGGTGCCTACGAGCAGTACTTC
>.|TRBV6-5|TRBJ1-2|.
CASSLDPHGGYTF
TGTGCCAGCAGTCTGGACCCCCACGGCGGCTACACCTTC
>TRBD2|TRBV25-1|TRBJ2-2|few
CASSDSLSGGANTGELFF
TGTGCCAGCAGTGACTCCCTAAGCGGGGGGGCGAACACCGGGGAGCTGTTTTTT
>.|TRBV19|TRBJ2-1|.
CASSIMGSVEQFF
TGTGCCAGTAGTATTATGGGCAGCGTTGAGCAGTTCTTC
>TRBD1|TRBV4-1|TRBJ2-7|.
CASSQPPGGSYEQYF
TGCGCCAGCAGCCAGCCCCCAGGGGGCTCCTACGAGCAGTACTTC
>TRBD1|TRBV6-5|TRBJ1-2|.
CASSSLSRGQDGYTF
TGTGCCAGCAGTTCCTTAAGCAGGGGGCAAGATGGCTACACCTTC
>.|TRBV19|TRBJ1-4|.
CASSIWDRDPEKLFF
TGTGCCAGTAGTATTTGGGACCGAGACCCTGAAAAACTGTTTTTT
>TRBD1|TRBV7-9|TRBJ2-7|.
CASSQRQGASEQYF
TGTGCCAGCAGCCAAAGACAGGGGGCGAGCGAGCAGTACTTC
>.|TRBV10-3|TRBJ2-3|.
CAISESMLGTDTQYF
TGTGCCATCAGTGAGTCGATGTTGGGGACAGATACGCAGTATTTT
>TRBD1|TRBV19|TRBJ1-1|.
CASSMVRDSEAFF
TGTGCCAGTAGTATGGTCCGGGACAGTGAAGCTTTCTTT
>TRBD2|TRBV27|TRBJ2-5|.
CASSSLTSGGAETQYF
TGTGCCAGCAGTTCTCTGACTAGCGGGGGGGCTGAGACCCAGTACTTC
>.|TRBV13|TRBJ1-2|.
CASRHQEGSAYGYTF
TGTGCCAGCCGACATCAAGAGGGATCTGCCTATGGCTACACCTTC
>.|TRBV2|TRBJ1-1|.
CASTGQGGFTEAFF
TGTGCCAGCACAGGGCAGGGTGGATTCACTGAAGCTTTCTTT
>TRBD1|TRBV18|TRBJ2-7|.
CASSLAGTGVSYEQYF
TGTGCCAGCTCACTGGCGGGGACAGGGGTCTCCTACGAGCAGTACTTC
>.|TRBV5-5|TRBJ1-1|.
CASSGDRYMNTEAFF
TGTGCCAGCAGCGGTGACAGGTACATGAACACTGAAGCTTTCTTT
>.|TRBV2|TRBJ2-5|.
CASSEGALQETQYF
TGTGCCAGCAGTGAAGGGGCGCTCCAAGAGACCCAGTACTTC